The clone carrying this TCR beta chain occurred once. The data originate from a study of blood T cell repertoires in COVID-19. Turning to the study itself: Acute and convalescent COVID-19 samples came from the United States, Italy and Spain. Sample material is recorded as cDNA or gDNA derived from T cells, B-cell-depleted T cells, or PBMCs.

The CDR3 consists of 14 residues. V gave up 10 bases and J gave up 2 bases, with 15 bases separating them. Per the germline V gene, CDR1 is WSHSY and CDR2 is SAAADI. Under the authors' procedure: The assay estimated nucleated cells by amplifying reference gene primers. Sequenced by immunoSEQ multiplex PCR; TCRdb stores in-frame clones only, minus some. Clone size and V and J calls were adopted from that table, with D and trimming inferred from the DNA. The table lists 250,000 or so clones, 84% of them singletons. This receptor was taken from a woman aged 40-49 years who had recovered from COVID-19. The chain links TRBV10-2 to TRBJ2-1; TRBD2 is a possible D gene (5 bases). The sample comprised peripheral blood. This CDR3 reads CATEDLEAYNEQFF. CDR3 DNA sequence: TGCGCCACCGAGGACTTGGAGGCCTACAATGAGCAGTTCTTC.